The T cell receptor (beta chain) described here comes from a study of shared clonotypes between healthy human individuals. Findings and caveats of the study: Non-shared clonotypes had lower generation probabilities than those shared by all four donors. Clonotype sharing among donors was thought likely to change with sequencing depth.

Germline V lookup: CDR1 SNHLY, CDR2 FYNNEI. V was trimmed by 2 bases and J by 0 bases, leaving 11 bases between them. This CDR3 contains 16 residues. Clones were read by immunoSEQ multiplex PCR, and TCRdb kept only the in-frame ones, dropping some. The sample gives 1.4 million to 1.5 million clones, roughly 96% of which show up once; approximately 1.1% is in the top ten. With respect to this clone: Its antigen remains unidentified.

This receptor was taken from a young man in good health. Sequenced sample: naive CD4+ T cells sorted from blood. Subset specified: CD45RA+ positively selected. The chain recombines TRBV2 with TRBJ1-3; D may be TRBD1 (5 bases). CDR3 nucleotide sequence: TGTGCCAGCAGTGAAACCGACAGCTCCTCTGGAAACACCATATATTTT. It is translated as CASSETDSSSGNTIYF.